The 16 T cell receptor beta chains presented below share a single source sample, sequenced in a study of T cell changes during pregnancy in multiple sclerosis. Clones were sequenced by immunoSEQ multiplex PCR, and TCRdb holds only the in-frame ones, with some missing. Of about 13,000 clones listed, 88% are singletons. Sequenced here: CD8+ T cells from peripheral blood mononuclear cells, sampled in the first trimester of pregnancy. The receptor source for this set is a female donor with multiple sclerosis, enrolled in a pregnancy study.

The chain carries TRBV7-9 and TRBJ1-2; 7 nucleotides align to TRBD1. From germline, CDR1 is SEHNR and CDR2 FQNEAQ (reference sequence). The CDR3 loop spans 15 amino acids. Losses at the gene ends were 4 bases for V and 5 bases for J; bases not matched to a gene: 10. DNA for the CDR3: TGTGCCAGCAGCTCGGTCACAGGGGCTTTTTATGGCTACACCTTC. It is translated as CASSSVTGAFYGYTF.

This chain joins TRBV6-1 and TRBJ2-6; D ambiguous. The CDR3 spans 15 residues. V lost 6 bases and J 2 bases, leaving 11 bases between the germline ends. Germline V gene data show CDR1 as MNHNS and CDR2 as SASEGT. DNA of the CDR3: TGTGCCAGCAGGCTTAGTGGTACTGGGGCCAACGTCCTGACTTTC. The encoded protein is CASRLSGTGANVLTF.

The rearrangement joins TRBV27 to TRBJ2-7; 9 bases agree with TRBD1. CDR1 and CDR2 from the germline V gene are MNHEY and SMNVEV (reference sequence). The CDR3 length is 14 residues. V shed 4 bases, J shed 2 bases, and the junction held 3 bases outside the gene matches. The CDR3 here is CASSSRQGAYEQYF. The CDR3 bases are TGTGCCAGCAGTTCTCGACAGGGGGCCTACGAGCAGTACTTC.

The chain joins TRBV27 to TRBJ1-2, with D possibly being TRBD1 (6 bases). The CDR3 runs 12 residues. V lost 4 bases, J lost 4 bases, and 7 bases lay in between. The germline CDR1 and CDR2 sequences are MNHEY and SMNVEV (reference sequence). This CDR3 is CASSSTGYGYTF. The CDR3 DNA is TGTGCCAGCAGTTCGACAGGCTATGGCTACACCTTC.

V gene TRBV14 combines with J gene TRBJ1-2, with 7 bases lining up with TRBD1. Germline loops: CDR1 SGHDN, CDR2 FVKESK. Germline trimming cut 6 bases from V and 4 bases from J; bases unmatched to any gene: 5. This CDR3 region has 13 residues. CDR3 coding DNA: TGTGCCAGCAGACGGACAGGTCGCTATGGCTACACCTTC. Its translation: CASRRTGRYGYTF.

This clone is medium-sized (0.01 to 0.1%) by share. The gene calls are TRBV4-3 and TRBJ2-1, with 10 bases fitting TRBD1. The CDR3 contains 16 residues. V lost 3 bases, J lost 2 bases, and 4 bases stayed unmatched. Germline CDR1 is LGHNA and CDR2 is YSLEER. For the CDR3, the DNA is TGCGCCAGCAGCCAGGACAGGGGGGAGGCCTACAATGAGCAGTTCTTC. It specifies CASSQDRGEAYNEQFF.

The chain employs TRBV19 and TRBJ1-5; 8 bases line up with TRBD1. This CDR3 has 18 residues. Germline assignment: CDR1 LNHDA and CDR2 SQIVND (reference sequence). The ends lost 7 bases at V and 0 bases at J; junction bases unmatched: 14. For the CDR3, the DNA is TGTGCCAGTACCCAGGGGGCGGACGTCTTATATAGCAATCAGCCCCAGCATTTT. The encoded protein is CASTQGADVLYSNQPQHF.

The chain employs TRBV9 and TRBJ2-1; 11 nucleotides match TRBD2. Trimming removed 3 bases from V and 5 bases from J; junction bases left unmatched: 16. In germline, CDR1 is SGDLS, CDR2 YYNGEE. CDR3 length: 19 residues. CDR3 nucleotide sequence: TGTGCCAGCAGCGAGCTTGGGGTAGCGGGGGGGCCGAGAAACAATGAGCAGTTCTTC. The encoded protein is CASSELGVAGGPRNNEQFF.

This rearrangement joins TRBV6-5 to TRBJ1-2, with D possibly matching TRBD1 (5 bases). CDR3 length equals 13 residues. Looked up from germline, CDR1 is MNHEY and CDR2 is SVGAGI. Between the trimmed V and J ends, which lost 2 bases and 7 bases, there was a span of 11 bases. CDR3 in DNA: TGTGCCAGCAGTTACGGGCCCCAGGGTGGCTACACCTTC. Amino acid sequence: CASSYGPQGGYTF.

This rearrangement joins TRBV27 to TRBJ1-2, with TRBD1 as a possible D gene (5 bases). The CDR3 is 11 amino acids. The germline CDR1 and CDR2 sequences are MNHEY and SMNVEV (reference sequence). V was cut by 11 bases and J by 4 bases, with 11 bases left in between. CDR3: CAGVRGYGYTF. CDR3 nucleotide sequence: TGTGCCGGCGTTAGGGGCTATGGCTACACCTTC.

The genes are TRBV2 and TRBJ1-4; D is perhaps TRBD1 (5 bases). This CDR3 spans 17 amino acids. The V end lost 6 bases, the J end lost 0 bases, and 17 bases lay between the germline ends. Germline V lookup: CDR1 SNHLY, CDR2 FYNNEI. CDR3 DNA sequence: TGTGCCAGCAGCGAGTATGTACCGACAGCAACTAATGAAAAACTGTTTTTT. Its translation is CASSEYVPTATNEKLFF.

This chain links TRBV6-6 with TRBJ2-7, with TRBD2 as a possible D gene (5 bases). Trimming removed 2 bases from V and 3 bases from J, with 14 bases in between. The CDR3 covers 15 residues. In germline, CDR1 is MNHNY, CDR2 SVGAGI (reference sequence). CDR3 sequence (DNA): TGTGCCAGCAGTTACCGCGACGGCGGGCGCTACGAGCAGTACTTC. Protein: CASSYRDGGRYEQYF.

The chain recombines TRBV10-3 with TRBJ1-2; TRBD1 is a possible D gene (6 bases). Germline-derived CDR1 and CDR2 are ENHRY and SYGVKD. The CDR3 extends over 17 amino acids. The V gene lost 2 bases and the J gene lost 5 bases, with 21 bases spanning the gap. This chain's CDR3 is CAISEASPGGARYGYTF. CDR3 DNA sequence: TGTGCCATCAGTGAGGCCTCCCCGGGGGGGGCGCGATATGGCTACACCTTC.

The CDR3 loop is CASTALGAHTDTQYF. The CDR3, as DNA: TGTGCCAGCACCGCGTTGGGGGCGCATACAGATACGCAGTATTTT. The chain uses TRBV28 and TRBJ2-3; tentative D call: TRBD1 (6 bases). From germline, CDR1 is MDHEN and CDR2 SYDVKM. Trimming pared 7 bases from V and 3 bases from J, leaving 17 bases between. This CDR3 contains 15 residues.

V is TRBV9 and J is TRBJ1-3, with a tentative D call TRBD1 (5 bases). The length of the CDR3 is 17 residues. CDR1 is SGDLS and CDR2 is YYNGEE in the germline V gene. The V end was cut by 1 base, the J end by 0 bases, with 14 bases between. The CDR3 region has the DNA TGTGCCAGCAGCGTATCCGGGACTCCTAGCTCTGGAAACACCATATATTTT. Translated, it gives CASSVSGTPSSGNTIYF.

On this clone itself: A read error may produce the germline difference seen at one junction end. The chain joins TRBV7-7 to TRBJ2-5, with 7 bases matching TRBD1. From germline, CDR1 is SSHAT and CDR2 FNYEAQ (reference sequence). There are 13 residues in the CDR3. Here the CDR3 DNA reads TGTGCTAGCAGCCCCGGGACAGTGGAGACCCAGTACTTC. This encodes CASSPGTVETQYF.